The rows below give T cell receptor beta chains drawn from one sample of a study of T cells after yellow fever vaccination. MiXCR was run by TCRdb on the 5' RACE reads, yielding one entry per CDR3 protein. Here the sample spans 500,000 to 650,000 distinct CDR3 sequences, about 14% being singletons. This sample comprised PBMCs, obtained on the day of the yellow fever booster vaccination. These receptors were taken from a man aged 30 to 45 who received the YFV17D yellow fever vaccine. The CDR3 runs from the conserved cysteine through the conserved F or W. D genes are given only for firm matches. The listing skips clone size in some rows; elsewhere it reads once, few, many or a size class.

CDR3 DNA: TGTGCCAGCAGTTACCCCAACAGTTCTCCCTACGAGCAGTACTTC
CDR3 protein: CASSYPNSSPYEQYF
CDR3 length: 15
clone size: .
V gene: TRBV6-5
J gene: TRBJ2-7
D gene: .

CDR3 DNA: TGTGCCAGCAGGAGGCTGGGTCAGTCAGATACGCAGTATTTT
CDR3 protein: CASRRLGQSDTQYF
CDR3 length: 14
clone size: .
V gene: TRBV4-2
J gene: TRBJ2-3
D gene: .

CDR3 DNA: TGTGCCAGCTCACGCAGCACCTCCTACGAGCAGTACTTC
CDR3 protein: CASSRSTSYEQYF
CDR3 length: 13
clone size: .
V gene: TRBV18
J gene: TRBJ2-7
D gene: .

CDR3 DNA: TGTGCCAGCAGTTATCTCTCCTCGCGGGGCGGGGAGCTGTTTTTT
CDR3 protein: CASSYLSSRGGELFF
CDR3 length: 15
clone size: .
V gene: TRBV3-1
J gene: TRBJ2-2
D gene: .

CDR3 DNA: TGCAGCGTAGTAGCGGGAGTTGGGCCTAACTACGAGCAGTACTTC
CDR3 protein: CSVVAGVGPNYEQYF
CDR3 length: 15
clone size: few
V gene: TRBV29-1
J gene: TRBJ2-7
D gene: TRBD2

CDR3 DNA: TGTGCCAGCAGCATTAGCGGGAGCTCCTACAATGAGCAGTTCTTC
CDR3 protein: CASSISGSSYNEQFF
CDR3 length: 15
clone size: many
V gene: TRBV9
J gene: TRBJ2-1
D gene: TRBD2

CDR3 DNA: TGTGCCAGCAGCACAGGGGCAAAAAACATTCAGTACTTC
CDR3 protein: CASSTGAKNIQYF
CDR3 length: 13
clone size: .
V gene: TRBV9
J gene: TRBJ2-4
D gene: TRBD1

CDR3 DNA: TGTGCCAGCAGCGTAGCACCCCTTTCGGGAGGAATAGAGACCCAGTACTTC
CDR3 protein: CASSVAPLSGGIETQYF
CDR3 length: 17
clone size: .
V gene: TRBV9
J gene: TRBJ2-5
D gene: TRBD2

CDR3 DNA: TGTGCCAGCAGCTTGGATACCCCCTTGGGCGAGCAGTACTTC
CDR3 protein: CASSLDTPLGEQYF
CDR3 length: 14
clone size: many
V gene: TRBV5-5
J gene: TRBJ2-7
D gene: .

CDR3 DNA: TGCAGCGTGAGCCTGACCGGGGAGCTGTTTTTT
CDR3 protein: CSVSLTGELFF
CDR3 length: 11
clone size: few
V gene: TRBV29-1
J gene: TRBJ2-2
D gene: .

CDR3 DNA: TGCGCCAGCCGGCAGGGGGTCGGGAATGAAAAACTGTTTTTT
CDR3 protein: CASRQGVGNEKLFF
CDR3 length: 14
clone size: many
V gene: TRBV5-1
J gene: TRBJ1-4
D gene: TRBD1

CDR3 DNA: TGTGCCAGCAGCCCCAGGCCGACATATAGACTCGAGCAGTACTTC
CDR3 protein: CASSPRPTYRLEQYF
CDR3 length: 15
clone size: few
V gene: TRBV7-9
J gene: TRBJ2-7
D gene: .

CDR3 DNA: TGTGCCAGCTCATTGCAGATGAGACAGGATACTGGGGCCAACGTCCTGACTTTC
CDR3 protein: CASSLQMRQDTGANVLTF
CDR3 length: 18
clone size: few
V gene: TRBV18
J gene: TRBJ2-6
D gene: .